This T cell receptor beta chain was identified during a study of OX40 agonist ivuxolimab in advanced cancers. About the research overall: Each patient was given ivuxolimab into a vein every 2 weeks, at 0.01 to 10 mg/kg. The dose-escalation cohort was approximately 80% male, with a mean age of around 60 years, ranging roughly 20 to 90. Study-wide results and caveats: CD4+ and CD8+ blood T cells expanded clonally by week 6 at 0.1 to 3.0 mg/kg.

Libraries were prepared by immunoSEQ multiplex PCR; TCRdb keeps only in-frame clonotypes and omits some of them. Here the sample spans 14,000 or so clones, roughly 92% being singletons. Comments on this clone: The antigen remains unidentified.

Samples were taken at baseline and on day 1 of cycles 4 and 7. The ends were cut back, 6 bases at V and 1 base at J, with 9 bases in the middle. This CDR3 is 13 amino acids long. The germline V gene encodes CDR1 LNHDA and CDR2 SQIVND (reference sequence). This TCR was sampled from an adult with an advanced solid tumor such as melanoma, head and neck, liver or kidney cancer. The sample was CD4+ or CD8+ T cells sorted from blood, taken in a trial of the OX40 agonist ivuxolimab. This chain links TRBV19 with TRBJ1-1; D gene ambiguous. The CDR3, as DNA: TGTGCCAGTAGCCCTGGAGGGAACACTGAAGCTTTCTTT. Translated: CASSPGGNTEAFF.